This record looks at one T cell receptor beta chain sequence and its context. Some clones are missing from TCRdb's copy, which holds only in-frame ones; the method was immunoSEQ multiplex PCR. Among roughly 49,000 clones listed, over 80% were seen once. This specimen comes from a study of cytotoxic CD8 clonotypes in ibrutinib-treated CLL. The V gene's germline CDR1 is SGHAT and CDR2 FQNNGV. The CDR3 sequence is 12 residues long. V was shortened by 4 bases and J by 11 bases, with 12 bases between the two germline ends. The rearrangement uses TRBV11-2 and TRBJ2-1; D not certain. Sequenced material: PBMCs, taken after 24 months of ibrutinib treatment. The sequence derives from a human donor with chronic lymphocytic leukemia. In nucleotides, the CDR3 is TGTGCCAGCAGCTCGAACTTCAGGAAGCAGTTCTTC. This translates into CASSSNFRKQFF.